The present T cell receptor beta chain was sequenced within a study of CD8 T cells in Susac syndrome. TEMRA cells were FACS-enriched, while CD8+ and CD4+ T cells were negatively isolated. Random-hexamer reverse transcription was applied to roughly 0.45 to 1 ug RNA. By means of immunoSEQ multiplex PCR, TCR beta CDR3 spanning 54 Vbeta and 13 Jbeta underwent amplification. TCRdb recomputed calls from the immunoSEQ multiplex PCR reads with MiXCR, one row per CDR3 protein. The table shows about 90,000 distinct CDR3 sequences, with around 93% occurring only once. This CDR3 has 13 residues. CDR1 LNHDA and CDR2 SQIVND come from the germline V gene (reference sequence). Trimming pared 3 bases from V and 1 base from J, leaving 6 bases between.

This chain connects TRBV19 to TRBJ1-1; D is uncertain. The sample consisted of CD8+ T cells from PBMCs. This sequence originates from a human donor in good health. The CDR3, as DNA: TGTGCCAGTAGTATCTTTGGGAACACTGAAGCTTTCTTT. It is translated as CASSIFGNTEAFF. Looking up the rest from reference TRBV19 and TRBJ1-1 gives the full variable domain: DGGITQSPKYLFRKEGQNVTLSCEQNLNHDAMYWYRQDPGQGLRLIYYSQIVNDFQKGDIAEGYSVSREKKESFPLTVTSAQKNPTAFYLCASSIFGNTEAFFGQGTRLTVV.